The 8 T cell receptor beta chains below were found in one sample sequenced in a study of cytotoxic CD8 clonotypes in ibrutinib-treated CLL. Produced via immunoSEQ multiplex PCR; TCRdb's table is partial and in-frame only. The table includes approximately 350,000 clones, about 64% detected once. Specimen: PBMCs, collected after 36 months of ibrutinib treatment. The receptors here all came from a human donor with chronic lymphocytic leukemia.

The CDR3 bases are TGTGCCAGTAGTTCGGGTGTAGGGGGCTATGGCTACACCTTC. Translation: CASSSGVGGYGYTF. The chain joins TRBV19 to TRBJ1-2, with a tentative D call TRBD1 (6 bases). Trimming stripped 5 bases from V and 4 bases from J, with 14 bases between. The germline V gene encodes CDR1 LNHDA and CDR2 SQIVND (reference sequence). This CDR3 is 14 amino acids long.

A remark on this clone: The sample holds other DNA sequences that translate to the same CDR3. The rearrangement uses TRBV5-1 and TRBJ2-7; the match to TRBD1 covers 7 bases. The junction had 1 base not matched to a gene; V was cut back by 0 bases and J by 1 base. This CDR3 spans 14 amino acids. Germline V lookup: CDR1 SGHRS, CDR2 YFSETQ. The CDR3 loop reads CASSLGQGSYEQYF. As DNA, the CDR3 is TGCGCCAGCAGCTTGGGACAGGGATCCTACGAGCAGTACTTC.

This clone was observed a handful of times. The gene calls are TRBV23-1 and TRBJ2-6, with 9 bases identical to TRBD2. TRBV23-1 is an ORF; its function is uncertain. V shed 4 bases, J shed 0 bases, and the junction held 10 bases outside the gene matches. CDR3 length equals 19 residues. The DNA of the CDR3 is TGCGCCAGCAGTCCTCCGGGGCTAGCGGGATGCTCTGGGGCCAACGTCCTGACTTTC. It specifies CASSPPGLAGCSGANVLTF.

The chain employs TRBV7-7 and TRBJ2-4; possible D gene TRBD2, 6 bases. CDR1 is SSHAT and CDR2 is FNYEAQ in the germline V gene (reference sequence). Trimming pared 5 bases from V and 2 bases from J, leaving 19 bases between. This CDR3 comprises 17 residues. CDR3 amino acids: CASSPWGVVETKNIQYF. Here the CDR3 DNA reads TGTGCCAGCAGCCCCTGGGGGGTTGTGGAAACCAAAAACATTCAGTACTTC.

The V gene is TRBV28, the J gene TRBJ1-5; D may be TRBD1 (6 bases). V was clipped by 1 base and J by 5 bases, with 15 bases between them. Germline V CDR1 and CDR2: MDHEN, SYDVKM. This CDR3 contains 16 residues. The CDR3 protein is CASSLFGGLADQPQHF. CDR3 nucleotide sequence: TGTGCCAGCAGTTTATTCGGGGGGCTGGCAGATCAGCCCCAGCATTTT.

CDR3 sequence (DNA): TGCGCCAGCAGCAATACAGGGGGCTGGGAGACCCAGTACTTC. Amino acids: CASSNTGGWETQYF. The rearrangement joins TRBV5-1 to TRBJ2-5, with 9 bases fitting TRBD1. The CDR3 sequence is 14 residues long. Trimming removed 4 bases from V and 5 bases from J; junction bases left unmatched: 6. Germline CDR1 is SGHRS and CDR2 is YFSETQ.

This clone occurred once. The chain combines TRBV4-1 with TRBJ2-3; D may match TRBD1 or TRBD2 (6 bases each). Germline loops: CDR1 MGHRA, CDR2 YSYEKL. The V end lost 5 bases, the J end lost 2 bases, and 14 bases lay between the germline ends. This CDR3 spans 15 amino acids. The CDR3 loop reads CASSFGGGNTDTQYF. CDR3 DNA sequence: TGCGCCAGCAGCTTCGGAGGGGGGAACACAGATACGCAGTATTTT.

This chain links TRBV7-2 with TRBJ2-7, with D maybe TRBD1 (6 bases). The germline gives CDR1 SGHTA, CDR2 FQGNSA. CDR3 length: 14 residues. Trimming removed 3 bases at V and 2 bases at J, with 11 bases between. The CDR3 is CASSFGRGPYEQYF. In nucleotides, the CDR3 is TGTGCCAGCAGCTTCGGCAGGGGCCCCTACGAGCAGTACTTC.